This TCR beta chain was recorded in a study of T cell repertoires in cytomegalovirus infection. Study information: Public signatures in TCR beta pointed to CMV infection and matching HLA type. General study results and limits: CMV-specific TCR beta clonotypes restricted by HLA-C were the ones dominating the ex vivo response. There were carriers of CMV plus the relevant HLA, and cumulative public TCR beta family frequency identified them.

In the case of this clonotype: The target antigen is unknown.

TCRdb redid the calling of the reads with MiXCR, one entry per CDR3 protein. The sample carries approximately 110,000 distinct CDR3 sequences, around 40% recorded once. CDR1 is MNHEY, CDR2 SMNVEV, per germline (reference sequence). Trimming removed 5 bases at V and 0 bases at J, with 11 bases between. There are 15 residues in the CDR3. The source of this sequence is a human donor in good health (CMV status not recorded). Some clones in this sample may be carry-over from other donors' samples. Sequences were derived from CD8+ T cells from cultured PBMCs, sampled from culture after CMV antigen stimulation. The chain uses TRBV27 and TRBJ1-5, with a tentative D call TRBD1 (6 bases). The CDR3 loop is CASSRDTYSNQPQHF. Written as DNA, the CDR3 is TGTGCCAGCAGTAGGGACACCTATAGCAATCAGCCCCAGCATTTT.